The T cell receptor (beta chain) under discussion was sequenced for a study of shared clonotypes between healthy human individuals. In the study overall: Donors consisted of two women and three men between 18 and 49. The plates for each donor numbered three CD4 naive, three CD4 memory, two CD8 naive and one CD8 memory. Study-wide points: Large depth notwithstanding, sorted-subset sequencing proved incomplete by rarefaction.

The assay was immunoSEQ multiplex PCR, and TCRdb's table has in-frame clones only and misses some. The sample has approximately 810,000 clones, 90% to 95% seen once. As regards this clone: Its antigen is currently unknown.

The naive CD8 subset, CD45RO-negative cells positively selected for CCR7, excluded terminally differentiated effector memory CD45RA+ cells. The germline gives CDR1 LNHDA, CDR2 SQIVND (reference sequence). V was shortened by 7 bases and J by 2 bases, with 15 bases between the two germline ends. The CDR3 is 15 residues long. The rearrangement uses TRBV19 and TRBJ2-1; tentative D call: TRBD2 (5 bases). The TCR was taken from a man in his thirties or forties in good health. Sequencing was done on a sample of naive CD8+ T cells sorted from blood. CDR3 DNA sequence: TGTGCCAGTACCATGGGAGAGATTACCTACAATGAGCAGTTCTTC. Residues: CASTMGEITYNEQFF.